A selection of T cell receptor beta chains follows, all from one sample in a study of blood T cell repertoires in COVID-19. Some clones are missing from TCRdb's copy, which holds only in-frame ones; the method was immunoSEQ multiplex PCR. The profile covers 25,000 to 35,000 clones, with 85% appearing a single time and approximately 6.3% taken by the ten largest. The sequenced sample was peripheral blood. The receptors come from a man between 60 and 75 years old with active COVID-19. The CDR3 runs from the conserved cysteine through the conserved F or W. A D gene is named only where the DNA matches it firmly. Part of the rows lack a size; the others show once, few, many or a class for expanded clones.

TRBJ2-1 TRBD2 TRBV19 - CASNTGTSGRANEQFF TGTGCCAGTAATACCGGGACTAGCGGGAGGGCAAATGAGCAGTTCTTC
TRBJ2-1 TRBD2 TRBV5-1 once CASSLGGRADNEQFF TGCGCCAGCAGCTTGGGAGGGAGGGCCGACAATGAGCAGTTCTTC
TRBJ2-1 TRBD2 TRBV7-3 - CASSLMREGRGLFF TGTGCCAGCAGCTTAATGCGGGAGGGCCGGGGTCTGTTCTTC
TRBJ2-7 TRBD1 TRBV28 - CASSSRQGGALMYF TGTGCCAGCAGTTCCAGACAGGGGGGCGCGTTAATGTACTTC
TRBJ2-1 - TRBV11-1 few CASSLEERRQFF TGTGCCAGCAGCTTGGAGGAGAGGAGACAGTTCTTC
TRBJ1-5 - TRBV28 - CASSSSDRNTQHF TGTGCCAGCAGTTCCTCAGACAGAAACACCCAGCATTTT
TRBJ1-1 - TRBV27 - CASSLGYGRPSGAFF TGTGCCAGCAGTTTAGGTTATGGCAGGCCCTCTGGGGCTTTCTTT
TRBJ1-1 - TRBV19 - CASRESTEAFF TGTGCCAGTCGGGAGAGCACTGAAGCTTTCTTT
TRBJ2-1 TRBD2 TRBV7-3 once CASSFSGKVNHEQFF TGTGCCAGCAGCTTTAGCGGGAAAGTCAACCATGAGCAGTTCTTC
TRBJ1-4 - TRBV18 - CASSPNAGGANEKLFF TGTGCCAGCTCACCAAATGCAGGAGGGGCTAATGAAAAACTGTTTTTT
TRBJ1-4 TRBD1 TRBV7-9 - CASSLVGQATNEKLFF TGTGCCAGCAGCTTAGTAGGACAGGCAACTAATGAAAAACTGTTTTTT
TRBJ2-1 - TRBV24-1 - CATSDPGQNSYNEQFF TGTGCCACCAGTGATCCCGGACAGAACTCCTACAATGAGCAGTTCTTC
TRBJ2-4 TRBD1 TRBV19 - CASRDGQGGKNIQYF TGTGCCAGTAGGGACGGACAGGGTGGCAAAAACATTCAGTACTTC
TRBJ1-1 TRBD1 TRBV29-1 few CSARGQGVANTEAFF TGCAGCGCCCGGGGACAGGGAGTGGCGAACACTGAAGCTTTCTTT
TRBJ2-1 TRBD2 TRBV2 - CASRPTSGTYNEQFF TGTGCCAGCAGGCCGACTAGCGGGACCTACAATGAGCAGTTCTTC
TRBJ1-4 TRBD1 TRBV7-6 - CASSLGQGAFEKLFF TGTGCCAGCAGCTTGGGACAGGGGGCTTTTGAAAAACTGTTTTTT
TRBJ1-1 - TRBV7-2 - CASSRQVSAEAFF TGTGCCAGCAGCAGACAGGTGTCTGCCGAAGCTTTCTTT
TRBJ2-1 - TRBV30 - CAWSVVGSYNEQFF TGTGCCTGGAGTGTAGTCGGGTCCTACAATGAGCAGTTCTTC
TRBJ2-5 TRBD2 TRBV20-1 - CSASLASGGKTQYF TGCAGTGCTAGTTTAGCTAGCGGGGGAAAGACCCAGTACTTC
TRBJ2-3 - TRBV11-3 - CASSKGEVSDTQYF TGTGCCAGCAGTAAAGGGGAGGTTTCAGATACGCAGTATTTT
TRBJ1-2 - TRBV7-8 - CASSSFTRGRGAGYTF TGTGCCAGCAGCTCCTTTACCCGGGGGCGGGGGGCAGGCTACACCTTC
TRBJ2-7 TRBD2 TRBV6-5 - CASGTSTSGRAKPYF TGTGCCAGCGGTACCAGCACTAGCGGGAGGGCCAAGCCGTACTTC
TRBJ2-1 - TRBV6-4 - CASSPLEAGMNEQFF TGTGCCAGCAGCCCCCTCGAAGCGGGTATGAATGAGCAGTTCTTC
TRBJ2-5 TRBD2 TRBV9 medium-sized CASGGDATQETQYF TGTGCCAGTGGGGGGGACGCGACCCAAGAGACCCAGTACTTC
TRBJ2-1 - TRBV7-9 once CASSSMFAHSYNEQFF TGTGCCAGCAGCTCAATGTTTGCGCACTCCTACAATGAGCAGTTCTTC
TRBJ1-2 - TRBV28 - CASGMGAYGYTF TGTGCCAGTGGAATGGGGGCCTATGGCTACACCTTC
TRBJ2-5 TRBD1 TRBV24-1 - CATSPQGSPQETQYF TGTGCCACCAGTCCACAGGGGTCACCCCAAGAGACCCAGTACTTC
TRBJ1-6 - TRBV6-5 - CASSYETENSPLHF TGTGCCAGCAGTTACGAGACAGAGAATTCACCCCTCCACTTT
TRBJ2-7 TRBD2 TRBV11-3 - CASSWTRGEQYF TGTGCCAGCAGCTGGACTAGAGGCGAGCAGTACTTC
TRBJ2-3 - TRBV19 - CASSIDPGLGLHTQYF TGTGCCAGTAGTATAGACCCAGGGCTAGGGTTGCATACGCAGTATTTT
TRBJ2-7 - TRBV24-1 - CATSESPSGVGSYEQYF TGTGCCACCAGTGAGTCCCCCTCGGGGGTAGGCTCCTACGAGCAGTACTTC
TRBJ2-1 TRBD2 TRBV28 - CASSFRTSGSWRNEQFF TGTGCCAGCAGCTTCCGGACTAGCGGGAGCTGGAGGAATGAGCAGTTCTTC
TRBJ2-7 TRBD2 TRBV11-3 - CASSQGLAGNYEQYF TGTGCCAGCAGCCAAGGACTAGCGGGAAACTACGAGCAGTACTTC
TRBJ2-1 - TRBV5-1 once CASRPIGLRGEQFF TGCGCCAGCAGGCCGATTGGACTAAGGGGTGAGCAGTTCTTC
TRBJ2-3 TRBD2 TRBV7-8 few CASSLDFGSAGGPGKAQYF TGTGCCAGCAGCTTAGATTTCGGATCGGCGGGAGGGCCGGGGAAGGCGCAGTATTTT
TRBJ2-7 TRBD2 TRBV5-5 - CASSLGLAGGSDEQYF TGTGCCAGCAGCTTGGGACTAGCGGGAGGGAGCGACGAGCAGTACTTC
TRBJ1-1 TRBD1 TRBV5-1 - CASSNTGQGVATEAFF TGCGCCAGCAGCAACACGGGACAGGGGGTTGCGACTGAAGCTTTCTTT
TRBJ2-3 TRBD2 TRBV6-1 - CASSDLAGVVDTQYF TGTGCCAGCAGTGACCTAGCGGGAGTGGTAGATACGCAGTATTTT
TRBJ2-5 - TRBV19 - CASSIRFFQETQYF TGTGCCAGTAGTATTAGATTCTTCCAAGAGACCCAGTACTTC
TRBJ2-3 - TRBV5-1 - CASVFGSGDTQYF TGCGCCAGCGTGTTTGGGAGCGGAGATACGCAGTATTTT
TRBJ2-2 - TRBV7-8 once CASSRFPGQNTGELFF TGTGCCAGCAGCCGGTTCCCGGGACAAAACACCGGGGAGCTGTTTTTT
TRBJ1-1 - TRBV6-5 - CASTGSVSTEAFF TGTGCCAGCACAGGGTCGGTTAGCACTGAAGCTTTCTTT
TRBJ2-5 TRBD2 TRBV5-1 - CASSSMGLAGETQYF TGCGCCAGCAGCTCGATGGGACTAGCGGGAGAGACCCAGTACTTC
TRBJ2-2 TRBD2 TRBV28 - CASTFSGRAGELFF TGTGCCAGCACCTTTAGCGGGAGGGCCGGGGAGCTGTTTTTT
TRBJ2-5 - TRBV5-1 - CASSPSVGEGEETQYF TGCGCCAGCAGCCCCTCCGTGGGGGAGGGGGAAGAGACCCAGTACTTC
TRBJ2-7 TRBD2 TRBV7-6 - CASSTLAGGLTYEQYF TGTGCCAGCAGCACCCTAGCGGGAGGCCTAACCTACGAGCAGTACTTC
TRBJ1-1 TRBD1 TRBV29-1 - CSVRTGGNTEAFF TGCAGCGTTAGGACAGGGGGGAACACTGAAGCTTTCTTT
TRBJ2-2 - TRBV5-1 - CASSFTSRNTGELFF TGCGCCAGCAGCTTTACTAGCAGGAACACCGGGGAGCTGTTTTTT
TRBJ2-1 - TRBV7-3 - CASSLTRGSGGFYNEQFF TGTGCCAGCAGCTTAACGCGCGGATCAGGAGGTTTCTACAATGAGCAGTTCTTC
TRBJ2-7 - TRBV5-5 - CASSSAGTPYEQYF TGTGCCAGCAGCTCCGCTGGGACACCTTACGAGCAGTACTTC
TRBJ2-7 TRBD2 TRBV10-3 once CAITQHLTSGRSEQYF TGTGCCATCACCCAACATTTGACTAGCGGGAGGTCCGAGCAGTACTTC